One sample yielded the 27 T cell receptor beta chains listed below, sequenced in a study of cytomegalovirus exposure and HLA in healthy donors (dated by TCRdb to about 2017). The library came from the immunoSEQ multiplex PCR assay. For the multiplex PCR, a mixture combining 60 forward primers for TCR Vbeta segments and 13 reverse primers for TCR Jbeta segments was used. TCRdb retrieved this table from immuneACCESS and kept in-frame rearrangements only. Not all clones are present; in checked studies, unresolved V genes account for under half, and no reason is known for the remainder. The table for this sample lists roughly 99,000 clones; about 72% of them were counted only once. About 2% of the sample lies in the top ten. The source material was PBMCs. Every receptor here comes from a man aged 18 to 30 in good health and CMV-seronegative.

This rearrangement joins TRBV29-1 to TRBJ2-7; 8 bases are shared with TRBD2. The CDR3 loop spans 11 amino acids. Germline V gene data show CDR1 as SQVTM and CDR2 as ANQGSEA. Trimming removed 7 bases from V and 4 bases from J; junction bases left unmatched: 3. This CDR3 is CSAGTSYEQYF. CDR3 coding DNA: TGCAGCGCTGGGACTAGTTACGAGCAGTACTTC.

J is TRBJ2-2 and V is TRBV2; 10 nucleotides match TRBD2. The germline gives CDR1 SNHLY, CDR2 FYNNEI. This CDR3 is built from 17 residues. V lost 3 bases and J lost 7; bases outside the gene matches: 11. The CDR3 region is CASSDSSGGLGIGELFF. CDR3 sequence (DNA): TGTGCCAGCAGTGATTCTAGCGGGGGCTTGGGGATCGGGGAGCTGTTTTTT.

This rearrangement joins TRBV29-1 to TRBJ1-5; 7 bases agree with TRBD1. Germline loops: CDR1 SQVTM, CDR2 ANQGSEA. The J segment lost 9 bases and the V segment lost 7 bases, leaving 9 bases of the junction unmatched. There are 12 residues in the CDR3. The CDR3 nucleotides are TGCAGCGAGGAGCAGGGGGTTTGGCCCCAGCATTTT. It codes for CSEEQGVWPQHF.

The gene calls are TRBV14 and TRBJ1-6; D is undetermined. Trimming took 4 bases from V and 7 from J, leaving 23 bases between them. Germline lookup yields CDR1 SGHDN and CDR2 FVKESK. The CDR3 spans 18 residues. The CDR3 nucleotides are TGTGCCAGCAGCCCCACGTTTCGTTCTTACACCCTGAATTCACCCCTCCACTTT. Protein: CASSPTFRSYTLNSPLHF.

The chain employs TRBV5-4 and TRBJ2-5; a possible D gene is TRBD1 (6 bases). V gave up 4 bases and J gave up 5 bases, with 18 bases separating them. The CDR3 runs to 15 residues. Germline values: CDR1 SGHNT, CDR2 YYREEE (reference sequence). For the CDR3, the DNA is TGTGCCAGCAGCCTACCCCTGGGGGCTAGGGAGACCCAGTACTTC. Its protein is CASSLPLGARETQYF.

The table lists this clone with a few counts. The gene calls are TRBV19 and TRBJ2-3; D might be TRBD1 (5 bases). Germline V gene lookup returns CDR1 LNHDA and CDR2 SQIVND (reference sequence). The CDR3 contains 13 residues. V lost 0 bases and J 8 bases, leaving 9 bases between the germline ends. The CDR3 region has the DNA TGTGCCAGTAGTATAGATTTTAGGGGTACGCAGTATTTT. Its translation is CASSIDFRGTQYF.

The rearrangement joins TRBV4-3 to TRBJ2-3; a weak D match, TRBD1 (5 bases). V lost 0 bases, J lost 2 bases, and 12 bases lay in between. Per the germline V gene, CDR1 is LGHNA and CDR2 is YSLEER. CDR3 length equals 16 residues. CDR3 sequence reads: CASSQEFQGITDTQYF. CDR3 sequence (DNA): TGCGCCAGCAGCCAAGAGTTCCAGGGAATCACAGATACGCAGTATTTT.

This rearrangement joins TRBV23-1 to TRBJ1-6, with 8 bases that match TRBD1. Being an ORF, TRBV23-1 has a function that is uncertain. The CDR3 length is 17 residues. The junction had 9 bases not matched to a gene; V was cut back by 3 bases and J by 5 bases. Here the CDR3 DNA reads TGCGCCAGCAGTCATACCGTCAGGGGGCCAAATAATTCACCCCTCCACTTT. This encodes CASSHTVRGPNNSPLHF.

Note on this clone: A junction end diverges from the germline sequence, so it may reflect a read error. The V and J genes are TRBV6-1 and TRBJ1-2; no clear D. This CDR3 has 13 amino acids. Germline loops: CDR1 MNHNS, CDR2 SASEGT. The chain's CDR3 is CASEMLANYGYPF. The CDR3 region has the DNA TGTGCCAGCGAGATGTTAGCTAACTATGGCTACCCCTTC.

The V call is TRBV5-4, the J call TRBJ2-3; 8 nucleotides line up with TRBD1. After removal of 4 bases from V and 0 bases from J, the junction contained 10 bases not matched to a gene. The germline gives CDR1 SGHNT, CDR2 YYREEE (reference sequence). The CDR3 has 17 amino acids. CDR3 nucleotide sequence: TGTGCCAGCAGCCCAGGGGGCCCTGGCGTAAGCACAGATACGCAGTATTTT. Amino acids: CASSPGGPGVSTDTQYF.

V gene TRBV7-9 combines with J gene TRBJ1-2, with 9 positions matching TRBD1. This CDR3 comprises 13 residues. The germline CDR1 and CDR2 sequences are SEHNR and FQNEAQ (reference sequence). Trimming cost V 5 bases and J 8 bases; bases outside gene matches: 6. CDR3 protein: CASSHGQGNGYTF. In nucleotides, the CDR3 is TGTGCCAGCAGCCACGGACAGGGGAACGGCTACACCTTC.

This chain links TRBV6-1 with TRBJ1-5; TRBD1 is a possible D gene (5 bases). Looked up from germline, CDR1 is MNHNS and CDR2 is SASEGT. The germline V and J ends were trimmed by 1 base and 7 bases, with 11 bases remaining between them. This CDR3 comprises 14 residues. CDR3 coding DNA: TGTGCCAGCAGTGAAGGTTCCGGGGGACAGCCCCAGCATTTT. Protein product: CASSEGSGGQPQHF.

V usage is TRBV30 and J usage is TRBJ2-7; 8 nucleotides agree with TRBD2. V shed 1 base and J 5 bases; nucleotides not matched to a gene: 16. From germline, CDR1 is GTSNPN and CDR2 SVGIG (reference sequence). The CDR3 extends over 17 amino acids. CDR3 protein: CAWSGFCRRGAKHEQYF. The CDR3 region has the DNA TGTGCCTGGAGTGGTTTTTGCAGGCGGGGGGCGAAGCACGAGCAGTACTTC. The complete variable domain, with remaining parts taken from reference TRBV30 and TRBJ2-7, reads SQTIHQWPATLVQPVGSPLSLECTVEGTSNPNLYWYRQAAGRGLQLLFYSVGIGQISSEVPQNLSASRPQDRQFILSSKKLLLSDSGFYLCAWSGFCRRGAKHEQYFGPGTRLTVT.

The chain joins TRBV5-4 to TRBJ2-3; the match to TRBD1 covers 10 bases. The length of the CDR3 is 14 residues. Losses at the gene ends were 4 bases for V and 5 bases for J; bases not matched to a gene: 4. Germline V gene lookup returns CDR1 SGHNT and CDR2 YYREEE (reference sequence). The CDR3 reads CASSLGQGVDTQYF. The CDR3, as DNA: TGTGCCAGCAGCCTTGGACAGGGGGTAGATACGCAGTATTTT.

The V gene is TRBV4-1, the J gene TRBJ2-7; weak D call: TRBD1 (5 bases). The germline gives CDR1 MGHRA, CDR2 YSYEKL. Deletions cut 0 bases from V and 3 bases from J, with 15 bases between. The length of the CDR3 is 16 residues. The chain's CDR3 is CASSQESQGFIYEQYF. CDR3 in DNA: TGCGCCAGCAGCCAAGAGAGCCAGGGTTTTATCTACGAGCAGTACTTC.

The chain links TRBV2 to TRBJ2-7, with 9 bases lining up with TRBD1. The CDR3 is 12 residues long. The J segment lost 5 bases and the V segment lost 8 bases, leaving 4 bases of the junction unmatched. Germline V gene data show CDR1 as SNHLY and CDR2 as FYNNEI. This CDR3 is CASGTGMDEQYF. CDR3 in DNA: TGTGCCAGCGGGACAGGGATGGACGAGCAGTACTTC.

Here the CDR3 DNA reads TGTGCCAGCAGCTTTGGAGACGGACTCTACGAGCAGTACTTC. Translation gives CASSFGDGLYEQYF. This sequence joins TRBV7-2 and TRBJ2-7; possible D gene TRBD2, 5 bases. This CDR3 region has 14 residues. Germline assignment: CDR1 SGHTA and CDR2 FQGNSA. Trimming shortened V by 3 bases and J by 3 bases, and 12 bases separated the two germline ends.

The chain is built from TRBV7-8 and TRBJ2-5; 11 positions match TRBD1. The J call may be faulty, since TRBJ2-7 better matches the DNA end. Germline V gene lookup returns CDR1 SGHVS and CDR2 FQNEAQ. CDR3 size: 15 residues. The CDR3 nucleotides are TGTGCCAGCAGCTTCCTGGGACAGGGGGACTACGAGCAGTACTTC. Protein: CASSFLGQGDYEQYF.

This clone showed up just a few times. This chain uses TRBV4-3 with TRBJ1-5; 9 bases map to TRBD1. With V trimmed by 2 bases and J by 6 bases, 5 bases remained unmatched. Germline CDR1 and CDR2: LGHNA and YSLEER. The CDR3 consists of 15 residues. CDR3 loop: CASSQNTGGSQPQHF. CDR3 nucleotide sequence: TGCGCCAGCAGCCAAAACACAGGGGGCAGTCAGCCCCAGCATTTT.

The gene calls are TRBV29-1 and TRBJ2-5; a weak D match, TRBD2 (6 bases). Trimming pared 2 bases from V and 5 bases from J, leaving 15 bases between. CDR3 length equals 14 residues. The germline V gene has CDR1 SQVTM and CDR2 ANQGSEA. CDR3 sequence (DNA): TGCAGCGTTGAATCCAGGGCGGGGAGGGAGACCCAGTACTTC. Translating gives CSVESRAGRETQYF.

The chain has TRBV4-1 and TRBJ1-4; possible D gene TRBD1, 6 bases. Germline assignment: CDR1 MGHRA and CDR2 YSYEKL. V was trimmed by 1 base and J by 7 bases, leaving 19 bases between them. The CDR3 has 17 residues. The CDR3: CASSQANMGGGGEKLFF. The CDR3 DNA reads TGCGCCAGCAGCCAAGCCAACATGGGGGGAGGGGGTGAAAAACTGTTTTTT.

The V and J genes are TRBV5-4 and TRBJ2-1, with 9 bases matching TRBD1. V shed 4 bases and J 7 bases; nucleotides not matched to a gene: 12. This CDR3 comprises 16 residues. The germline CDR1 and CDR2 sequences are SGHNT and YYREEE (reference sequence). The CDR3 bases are TGTGCCAGCAGCAGAGGTTGGACAGGGGCGGGTAATGAGCAGTTCTTC. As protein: CASSRGWTGAGNEQFF.

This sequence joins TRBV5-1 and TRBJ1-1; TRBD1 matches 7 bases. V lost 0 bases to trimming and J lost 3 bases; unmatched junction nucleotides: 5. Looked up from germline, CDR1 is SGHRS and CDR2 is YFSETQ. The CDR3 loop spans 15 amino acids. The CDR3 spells CASSLGGRGDTEAFF. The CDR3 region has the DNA TGCGCCAGCAGCTTGGGGGGCAGGGGGGACACTGAAGCTTTCTTT.

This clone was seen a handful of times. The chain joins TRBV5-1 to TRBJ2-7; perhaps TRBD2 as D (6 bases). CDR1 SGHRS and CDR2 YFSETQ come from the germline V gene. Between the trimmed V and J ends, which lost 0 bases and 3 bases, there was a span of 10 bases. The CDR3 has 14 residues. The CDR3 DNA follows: TGCGCCAGCAGCTTGGGCGGGGCGGTCTACGAGCAGTACTTC. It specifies CASSLGGAVYEQYF.

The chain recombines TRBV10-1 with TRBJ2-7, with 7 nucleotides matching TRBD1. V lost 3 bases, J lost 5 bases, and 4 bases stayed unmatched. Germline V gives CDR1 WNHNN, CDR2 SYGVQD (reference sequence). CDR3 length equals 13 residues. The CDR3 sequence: CASSETGVNEQYF. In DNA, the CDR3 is TGCGCCAGCAGTGAAACAGGGGTGAACGAGCAGTACTTC.

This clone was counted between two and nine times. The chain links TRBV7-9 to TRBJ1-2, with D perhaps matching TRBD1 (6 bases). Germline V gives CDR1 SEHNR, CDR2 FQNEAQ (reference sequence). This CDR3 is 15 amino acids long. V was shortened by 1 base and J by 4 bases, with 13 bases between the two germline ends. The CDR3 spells CASSLGQGLGYGYTF. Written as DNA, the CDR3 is TGTGCCAGCAGCTTAGGCCAGGGGTTGGGCTATGGCTACACCTTC.

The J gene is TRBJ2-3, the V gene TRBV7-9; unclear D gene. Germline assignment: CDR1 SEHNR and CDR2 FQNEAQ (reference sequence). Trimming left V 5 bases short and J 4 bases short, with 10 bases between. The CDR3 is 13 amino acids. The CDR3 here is CASSLRWADTQYF. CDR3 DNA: TGTGCCAGCAGCCTCAGGTGGGCAGATACGCAGTATTTT.